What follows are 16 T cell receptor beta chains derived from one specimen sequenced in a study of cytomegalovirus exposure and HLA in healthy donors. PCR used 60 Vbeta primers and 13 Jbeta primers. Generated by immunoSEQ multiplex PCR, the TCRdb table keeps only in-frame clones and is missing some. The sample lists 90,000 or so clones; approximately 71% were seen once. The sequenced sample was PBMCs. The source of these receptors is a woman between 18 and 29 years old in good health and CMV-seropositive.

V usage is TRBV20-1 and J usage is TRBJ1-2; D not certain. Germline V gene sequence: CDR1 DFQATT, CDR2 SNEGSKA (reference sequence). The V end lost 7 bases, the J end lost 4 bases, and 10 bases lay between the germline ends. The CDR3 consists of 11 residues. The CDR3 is CSVAVPYGYTF. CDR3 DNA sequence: TGCAGTGTCGCGGTCCCCTATGGCTACACCTTC.

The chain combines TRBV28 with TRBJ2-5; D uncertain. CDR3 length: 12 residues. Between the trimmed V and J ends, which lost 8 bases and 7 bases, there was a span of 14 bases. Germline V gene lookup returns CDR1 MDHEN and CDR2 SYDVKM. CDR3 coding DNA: TGTGCCAGCGAACGGAGCCTAGGGACCCAGTACTTC. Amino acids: CASERSLGTQYF.

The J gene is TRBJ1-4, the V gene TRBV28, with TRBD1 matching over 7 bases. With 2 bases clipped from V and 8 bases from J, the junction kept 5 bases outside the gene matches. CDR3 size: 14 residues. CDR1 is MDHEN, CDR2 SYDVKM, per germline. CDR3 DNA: TGTGCCAGCAGTTTAAGACAGGGAAGGGAAAAACTGTTTTTT. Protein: CASSLRQGREKLFF.

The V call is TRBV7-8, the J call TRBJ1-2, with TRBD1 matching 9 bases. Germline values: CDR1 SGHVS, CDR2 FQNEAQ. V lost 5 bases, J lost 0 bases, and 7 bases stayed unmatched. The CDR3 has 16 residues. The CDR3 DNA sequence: TGTGCCAGCAGCAGGGGGACAGGGACCTCTAACTATGGCTACACCTTC. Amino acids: CASSRGTGTSNYGYTF.

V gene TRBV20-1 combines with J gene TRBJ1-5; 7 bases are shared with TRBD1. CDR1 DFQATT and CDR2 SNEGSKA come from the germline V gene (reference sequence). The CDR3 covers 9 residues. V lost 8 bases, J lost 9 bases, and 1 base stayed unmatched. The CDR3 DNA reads TGCAGTAGGGGGCGGCCCCAGCATTTT. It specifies CSRGRPQHF.

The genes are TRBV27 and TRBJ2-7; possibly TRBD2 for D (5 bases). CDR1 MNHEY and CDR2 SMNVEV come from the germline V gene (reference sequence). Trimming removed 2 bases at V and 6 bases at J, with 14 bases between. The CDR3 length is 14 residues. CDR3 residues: CASSLVLGRSEQYF. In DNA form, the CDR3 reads TGTGCCAGCAGTTTAGTACTAGGCCGGAGCGAGCAGTACTTC.

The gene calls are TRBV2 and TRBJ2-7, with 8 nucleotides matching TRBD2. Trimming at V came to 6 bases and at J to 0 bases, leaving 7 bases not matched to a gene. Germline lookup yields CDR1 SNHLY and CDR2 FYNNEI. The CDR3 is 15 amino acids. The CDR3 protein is CASRGLAGSSYEQYF. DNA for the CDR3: TGTGCCAGCAGAGGACTAGCCGGGAGCTCCTACGAGCAGTACTTC. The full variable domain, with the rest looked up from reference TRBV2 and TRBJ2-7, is EPEVTQTPSHQVTQMGQEVILRCVPISNHLYFYWYRQILGQKVEFLVSFYNNEISEKSEIFDDQFSVERPDGSNFTLKIRSTKLEDSAMYFCASRGLAGSSYEQYFGPGTRLTVT.

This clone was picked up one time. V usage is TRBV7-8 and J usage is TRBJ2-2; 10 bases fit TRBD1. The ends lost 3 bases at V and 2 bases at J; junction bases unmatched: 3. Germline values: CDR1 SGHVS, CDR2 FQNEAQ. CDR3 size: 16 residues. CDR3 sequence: CASSLDRGINTGELFF. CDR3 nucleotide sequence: TGTGCCAGCAGCTTGGACAGGGGGATTAACACCGGGGAGCTGTTTTTT.

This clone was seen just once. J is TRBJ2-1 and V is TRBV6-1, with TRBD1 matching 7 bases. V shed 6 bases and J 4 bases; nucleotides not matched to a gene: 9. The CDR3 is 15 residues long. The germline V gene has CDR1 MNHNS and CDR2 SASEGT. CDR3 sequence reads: CASSPDRSRYNEQFF. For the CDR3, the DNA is TGTGCCAGCAGCCCGGACAGGAGCAGGTACAATGAGCAGTTCTTC.

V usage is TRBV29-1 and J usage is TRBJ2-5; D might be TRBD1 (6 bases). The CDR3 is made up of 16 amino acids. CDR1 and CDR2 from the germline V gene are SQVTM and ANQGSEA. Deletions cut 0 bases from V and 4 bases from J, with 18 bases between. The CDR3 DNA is TGCAGCGTTGAAGATAGCGACTACAGGGCGTCAGAGACCCAGTACTTC. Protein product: CSVEDSDYRASETQYF.

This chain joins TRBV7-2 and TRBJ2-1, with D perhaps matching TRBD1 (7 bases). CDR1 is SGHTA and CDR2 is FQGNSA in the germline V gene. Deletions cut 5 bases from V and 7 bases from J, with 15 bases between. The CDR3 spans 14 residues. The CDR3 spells CASSLEQGGNEQFF. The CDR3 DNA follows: TGTGCCAGCAGCCTCGAGCAGGGGGGAAATGAGCAGTTCTTC. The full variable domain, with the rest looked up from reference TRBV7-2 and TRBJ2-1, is GAGVSQSPSNKVTEKGKDVELRCDPISGHTALYWYRQSLGQGLEFLIYFQGNSAPDKSGLPSDRFSAERTGGSVSTLTIQRTQQEDSAVYLCASSLEQGGNEQFFGPGTRLTVL.

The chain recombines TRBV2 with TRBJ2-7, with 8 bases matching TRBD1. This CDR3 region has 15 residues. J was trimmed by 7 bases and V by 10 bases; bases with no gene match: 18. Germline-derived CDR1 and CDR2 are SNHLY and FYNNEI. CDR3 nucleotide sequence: TGTGCCATACCTCATGGGGACAGGCCCCCGTGGGAGCAGTACTTC. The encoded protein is CAIPHGDRPPWEQYF.

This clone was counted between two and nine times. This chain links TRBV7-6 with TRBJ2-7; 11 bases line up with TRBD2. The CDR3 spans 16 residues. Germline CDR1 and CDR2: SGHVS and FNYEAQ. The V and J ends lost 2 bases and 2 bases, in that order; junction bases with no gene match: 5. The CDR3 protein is CASSLSTSGGTYEQYF. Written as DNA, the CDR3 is TGTGCCAGCAGCTTATCTACTAGCGGGGGAACCTACGAGCAGTACTTC.

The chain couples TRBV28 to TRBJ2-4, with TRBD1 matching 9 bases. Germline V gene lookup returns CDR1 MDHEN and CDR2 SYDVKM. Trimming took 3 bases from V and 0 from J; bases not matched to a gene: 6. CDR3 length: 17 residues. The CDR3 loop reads CASSFRGQGLAKNIQYF. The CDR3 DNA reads TGTGCCAGCAGTTTTAGGGGACAGGGCTTAGCCAAAAACATTCAGTACTTC.

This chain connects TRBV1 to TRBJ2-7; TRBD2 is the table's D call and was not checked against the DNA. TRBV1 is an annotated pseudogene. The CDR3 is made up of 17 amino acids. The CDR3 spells CTSSQDWLAGESYEQYF. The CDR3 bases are TGCACCAGCAGCCAAGATTGGCTAGCGGGGGAATCCTACGAGCAGTACTTC.

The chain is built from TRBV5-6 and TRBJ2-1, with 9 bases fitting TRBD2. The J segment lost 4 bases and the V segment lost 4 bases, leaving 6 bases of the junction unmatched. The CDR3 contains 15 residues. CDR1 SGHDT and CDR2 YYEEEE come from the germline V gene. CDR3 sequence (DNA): TGTGCCAGCAGCCTGACTAGCGGACCTTACAATGAGCAGTTCTTC. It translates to CASSLTSGPYNEQFF.